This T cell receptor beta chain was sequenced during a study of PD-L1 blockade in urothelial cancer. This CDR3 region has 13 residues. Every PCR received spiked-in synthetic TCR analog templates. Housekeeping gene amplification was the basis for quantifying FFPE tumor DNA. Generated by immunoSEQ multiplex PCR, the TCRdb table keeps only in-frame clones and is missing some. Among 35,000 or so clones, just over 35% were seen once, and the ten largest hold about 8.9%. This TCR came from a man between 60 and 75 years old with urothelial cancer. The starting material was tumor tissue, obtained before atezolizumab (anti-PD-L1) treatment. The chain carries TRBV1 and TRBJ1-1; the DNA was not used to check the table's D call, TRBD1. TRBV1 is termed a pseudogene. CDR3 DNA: TGCGCCAGCAGCCATTTGGCGAACACTGAAGCTTTCTTT. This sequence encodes CASSHLANTEAFF.